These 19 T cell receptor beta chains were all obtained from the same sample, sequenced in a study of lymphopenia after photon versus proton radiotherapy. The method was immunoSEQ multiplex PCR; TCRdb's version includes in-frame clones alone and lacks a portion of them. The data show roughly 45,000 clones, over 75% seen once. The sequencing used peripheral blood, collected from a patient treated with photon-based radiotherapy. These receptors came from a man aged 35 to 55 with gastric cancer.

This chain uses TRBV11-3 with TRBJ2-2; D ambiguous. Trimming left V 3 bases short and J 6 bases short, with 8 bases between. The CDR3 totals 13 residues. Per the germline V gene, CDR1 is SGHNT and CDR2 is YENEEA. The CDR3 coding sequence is TGTGCCAGCAGCTTGAAGATCCCCGGGGAGCTGTTTTTT. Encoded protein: CASSLKIPGELFF. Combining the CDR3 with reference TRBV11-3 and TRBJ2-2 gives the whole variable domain EAGVVQSPRYKIIEKKQPVAFWCNPISGHNTLYWYLQNLGQGPELLIRYENEEAVDDSQLPKDRFSAERLKGVDSTLKIQPAELGDSAVYLCASSLKIPGELFFGEGSRLTVL.

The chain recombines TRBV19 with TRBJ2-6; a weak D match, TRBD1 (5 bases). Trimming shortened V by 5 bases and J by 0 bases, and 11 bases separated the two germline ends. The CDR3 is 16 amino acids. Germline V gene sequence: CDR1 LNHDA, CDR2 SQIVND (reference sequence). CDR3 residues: CASSAGQGSGANVLTF. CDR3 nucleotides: TGTGCCAGTAGTGCCGGGCAGGGCTCTGGGGCCAACGTCCTGACTTTC.

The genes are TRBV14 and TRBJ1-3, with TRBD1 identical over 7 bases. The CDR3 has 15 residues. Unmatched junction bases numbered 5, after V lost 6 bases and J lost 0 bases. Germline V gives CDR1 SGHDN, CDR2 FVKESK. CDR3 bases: TGTGCCAGCAGGTTTACAGGGGCCTCTGGAAACACCATATATTTT. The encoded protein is CASRFTGASGNTIYF.

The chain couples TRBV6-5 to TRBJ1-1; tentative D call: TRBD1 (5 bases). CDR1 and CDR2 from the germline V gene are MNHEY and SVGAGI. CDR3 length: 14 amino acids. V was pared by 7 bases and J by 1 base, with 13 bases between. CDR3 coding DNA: TGTGCCAGCACCAGGGACGGGACGAACACTGAAGCTTTCTTT. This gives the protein CASTRDGTNTEAFF.

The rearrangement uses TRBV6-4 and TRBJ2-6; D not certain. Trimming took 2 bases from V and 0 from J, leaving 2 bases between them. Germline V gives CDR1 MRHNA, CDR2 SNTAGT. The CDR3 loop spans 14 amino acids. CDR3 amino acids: CASSDASGANVLTF. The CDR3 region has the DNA TGTGCCAGCAGTGACGCCTCTGGGGCCAACGTCCTGACTTTC.

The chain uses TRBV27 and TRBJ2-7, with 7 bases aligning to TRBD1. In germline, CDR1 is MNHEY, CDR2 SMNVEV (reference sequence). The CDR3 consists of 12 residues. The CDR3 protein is CHSRDSNYEQYF. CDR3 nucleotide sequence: TGTCATTCCCGGGACAGCAACTACGAGCAGTACTTC.

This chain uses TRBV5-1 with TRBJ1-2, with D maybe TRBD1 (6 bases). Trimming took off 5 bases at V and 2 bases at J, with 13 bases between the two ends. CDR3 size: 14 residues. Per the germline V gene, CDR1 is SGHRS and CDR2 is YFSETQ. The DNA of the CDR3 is TGCGCCAGCAGTCCGACAGGACCCAACTATGGCTACACCTTC. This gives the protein CASSPTGPNYGYTF. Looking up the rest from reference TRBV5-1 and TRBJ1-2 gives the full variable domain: KAGVTQTPRYLIKTRGQQVTLSCSPISGHRSVSWYQQTPGQGLQFLFEYFSETQRNKGNFPGRFSGRQFSNSRSEMNVSTLELGDSALYLCASSPTGPNYGYTFGSGTRLTVV.

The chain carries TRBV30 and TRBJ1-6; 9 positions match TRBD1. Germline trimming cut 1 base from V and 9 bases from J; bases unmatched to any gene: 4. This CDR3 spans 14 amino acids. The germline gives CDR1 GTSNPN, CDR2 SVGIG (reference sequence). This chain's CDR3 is CAWSEGQGSSPLHF. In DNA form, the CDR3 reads TGTGCCTGGAGTGAGGGACAGGGTAGTTCACCCCTCCACTTT.

DNA for the CDR3: TGTGCCAGCAGCCCGACAGGGAGTTCTGACGAGCAGTACTTC. Its translation: CASSPTGSSDEQYF. V is TRBV7-2 and J is TRBJ2-7; the match to TRBD1 covers 7 bases. The ends lost 5 bases at V and 5 bases at J; junction bases unmatched: 9. This CDR3 contains 14 residues. Looked up from germline, CDR1 is SGHTA and CDR2 is FQGNSA.

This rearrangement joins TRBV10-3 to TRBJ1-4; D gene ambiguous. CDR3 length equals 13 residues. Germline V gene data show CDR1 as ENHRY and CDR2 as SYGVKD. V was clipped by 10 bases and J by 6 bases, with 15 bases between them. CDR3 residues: CATSEVSDEKLFF. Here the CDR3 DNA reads TGTGCCACCTCGGAGGTCTCGGATGAAAAACTGTTTTTT.

Here the CDR3 reads CASSIRTASLAFF. The CDR3 coding sequence is TGTGCCAGTAGTATAAGAACAGCGTCGTTGGCTTTCTTT. The rearrangement uses TRBV19 and TRBJ1-1, with D unclear. The V end lost 2 bases, the J end lost 11 bases, and 15 bases lay between the germline ends. CDR3 size: 13 residues. The germline gives CDR1 LNHDA, CDR2 SQIVND (reference sequence).

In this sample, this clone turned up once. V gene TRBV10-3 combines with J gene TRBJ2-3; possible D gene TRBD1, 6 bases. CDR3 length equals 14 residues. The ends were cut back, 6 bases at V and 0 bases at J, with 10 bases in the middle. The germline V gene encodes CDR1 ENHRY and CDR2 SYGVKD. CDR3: CAISRDKSTDTQYF. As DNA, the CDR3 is TGTGCCATCAGCCGGGACAAGAGCACAGATACGCAGTATTTT.

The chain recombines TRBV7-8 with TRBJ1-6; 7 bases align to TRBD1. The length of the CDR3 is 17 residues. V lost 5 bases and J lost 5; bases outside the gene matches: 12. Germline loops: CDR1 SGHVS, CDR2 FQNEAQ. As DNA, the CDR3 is TGTGCCAGCAGCCAGGGGAGGCCGGGACAGCATAATTCACCCCTCCACTTT. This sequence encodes CASSQGRPGQHNSPLHF.

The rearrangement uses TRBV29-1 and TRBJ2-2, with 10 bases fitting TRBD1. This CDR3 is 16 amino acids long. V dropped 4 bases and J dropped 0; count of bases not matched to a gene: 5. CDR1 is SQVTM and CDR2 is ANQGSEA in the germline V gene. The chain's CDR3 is CSVAPTGGANTGELFF. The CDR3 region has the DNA TGCAGCGTTGCCCCGACAGGGGGCGCGAACACCGGGGAGCTGTTTTTT.

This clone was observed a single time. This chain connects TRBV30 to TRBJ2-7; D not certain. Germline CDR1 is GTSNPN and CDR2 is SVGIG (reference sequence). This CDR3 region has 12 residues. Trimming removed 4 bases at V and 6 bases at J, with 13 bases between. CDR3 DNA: TGTGCCTGGACCCTAAGTGGTACCGAGCAGTACTTC. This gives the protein CAWTLSGTEQYF. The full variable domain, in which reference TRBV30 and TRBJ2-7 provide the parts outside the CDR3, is SQTIHQWPATLVQPVGSPLSLECTVEGTSNPNLYWYRQAAGRGLQLLFYSVGIGQISSEVPQNLSASRPQDRQFILSSKKLLLSDSGFYLCAWTLSGTEQYFGPGTRLTVT.

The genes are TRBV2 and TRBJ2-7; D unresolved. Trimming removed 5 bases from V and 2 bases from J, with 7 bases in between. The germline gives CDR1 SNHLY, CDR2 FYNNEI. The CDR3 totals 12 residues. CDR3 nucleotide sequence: TGTGCCAGCAGTCGTTTTCCCTACGAGCAGTACTTC. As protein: CASSRFPYEQYF.

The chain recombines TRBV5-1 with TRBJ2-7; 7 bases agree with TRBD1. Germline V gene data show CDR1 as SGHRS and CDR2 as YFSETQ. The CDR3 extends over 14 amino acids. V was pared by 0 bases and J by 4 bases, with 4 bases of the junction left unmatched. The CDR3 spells CASSLAGTDYEQYF. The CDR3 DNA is TGCGCCAGCAGCTTGGCCGGGACAGATTACGAGCAGTACTTC.

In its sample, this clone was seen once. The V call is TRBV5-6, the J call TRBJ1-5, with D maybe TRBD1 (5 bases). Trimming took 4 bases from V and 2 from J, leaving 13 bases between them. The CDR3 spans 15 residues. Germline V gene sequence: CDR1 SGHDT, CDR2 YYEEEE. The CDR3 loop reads CASSPGGLGNQPQHF. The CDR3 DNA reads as TGTGCCAGCAGCCCGGGGGGATTGGGCAATCAGCCCCAGCATTTT.

The CDR3 protein is CASSLVVGNTEAFF. The CDR3 nucleotides read TGTGCCAGCAGCTTAGTAGTCGGGAACACTGAAGCTTTCTTT. This chain connects TRBV11-2 to TRBJ1-1; D not certain. The V and J ends lost 1 base and 1 base respectively, with 7 bases between them. Germline lookup yields CDR1 SGHAT and CDR2 FQNNGV. CDR3 length: 14 residues. Full variable domain (outside the CDR3, taken from reference TRBV11-2 and TRBJ1-1): EAGVAQSPRYKIIEKRQSVAFWCNPISGHATLYWYQQILGQGPKLLIQFQNNGVVDDSQLPKDRFSAERLKGVDSTLKIQPAKLEDSAVYLCASSLVVGNTEAFFGQGTRLTVV.